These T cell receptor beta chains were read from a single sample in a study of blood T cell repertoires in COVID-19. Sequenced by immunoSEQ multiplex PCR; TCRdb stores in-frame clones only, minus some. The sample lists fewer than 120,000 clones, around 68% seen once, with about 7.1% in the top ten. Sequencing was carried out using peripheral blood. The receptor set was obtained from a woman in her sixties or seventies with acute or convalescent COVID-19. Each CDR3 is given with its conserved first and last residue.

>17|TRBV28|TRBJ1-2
CASVNLSERGRGYGYTF
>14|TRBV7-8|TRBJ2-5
CASSLLAGEETQYF
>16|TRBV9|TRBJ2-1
CASSVGQSMGHNEQFF
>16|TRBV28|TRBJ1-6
CASSLLTDNLGSPLHF
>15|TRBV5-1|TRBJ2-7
CASSSGQGAFYEQYF
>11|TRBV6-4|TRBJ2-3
CASRQGDTQYF
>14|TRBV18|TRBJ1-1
CASSPGQTNTEAFF
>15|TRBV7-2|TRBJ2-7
CASSFTSGGGFEQYF
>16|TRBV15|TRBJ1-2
CATSRDLAGDAYGYTF
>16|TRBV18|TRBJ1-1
CASSPDRGRGNTEAFF
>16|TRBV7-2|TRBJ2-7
CASSFSGQGASYEQYF
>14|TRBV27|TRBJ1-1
CASRRDRFRTEAFF
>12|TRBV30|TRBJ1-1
CACNRGNTEAFF
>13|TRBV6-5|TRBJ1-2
CASSRDSNYGYTF
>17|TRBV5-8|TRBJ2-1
CASSIARLAGAYNEQFF
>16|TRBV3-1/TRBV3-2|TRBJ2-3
CASSQLNRASTDTQYF
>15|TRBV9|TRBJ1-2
CASSVGDREAFGYTF
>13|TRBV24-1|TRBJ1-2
CATSDSLNYGYTF
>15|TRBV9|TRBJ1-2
CASSVGTGAVEDYTF
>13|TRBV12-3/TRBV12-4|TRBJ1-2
CASRLSGTIGYTF
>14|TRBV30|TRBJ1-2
CAWAKPTARGGYTF
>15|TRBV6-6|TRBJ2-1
CASSLPGQIDNEQFF
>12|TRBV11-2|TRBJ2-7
CASSPTGYEQYF
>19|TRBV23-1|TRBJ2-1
CASSQATGYPPSSYNEQFF
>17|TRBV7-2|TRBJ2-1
CASSFFKDSAAYNEQFF
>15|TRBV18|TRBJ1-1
CASSPIQGARTEAFF